This T cell receptor (beta chain) was profiled in a study of blood T cell repertoires in COVID-19. Trimming cost V 4 bases and J 0 bases; bases outside gene matches: 6. The germline V gene has CDR1 SGHNT and CDR2 YENEEA. The CDR3 is 16 amino acids. A few counts support this clone. The authors' processing: Nucleated cell counts were estimated from reference gene primer amplification. Libraries were prepared by immunoSEQ multiplex PCR; TCRdb keeps only in-frame clonotypes and omits some of them. V, J and clone size are those of that table, while D and trimming were read from the DNA. The profile shows some 400,000 clones, more than 85% of them singletons.

The J gene is TRBJ2-1, the V gene TRBV11-3, with 7 nucleotides matching TRBD2. The TCR sequence derives from a human donor in a cohort sampled during active COVID-19. Sequencing was carried out using peripheral blood. The CDR3 DNA reads TGTGCCAGCAGCTCAGCGGGGCCCTCCTCCTACAATGAGCAGTTCTTC. As protein: CASSSAGPSSYNEQFF.